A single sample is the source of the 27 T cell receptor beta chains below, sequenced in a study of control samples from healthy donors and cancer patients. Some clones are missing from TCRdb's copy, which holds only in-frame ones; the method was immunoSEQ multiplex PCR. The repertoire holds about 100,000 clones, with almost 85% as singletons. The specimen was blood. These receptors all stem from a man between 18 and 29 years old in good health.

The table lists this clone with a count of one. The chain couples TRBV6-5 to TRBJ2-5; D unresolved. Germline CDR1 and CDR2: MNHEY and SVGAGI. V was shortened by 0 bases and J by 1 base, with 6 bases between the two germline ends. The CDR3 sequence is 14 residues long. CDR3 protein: CASSYSPLQETQYF. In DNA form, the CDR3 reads TGTGCCAGCAGTTACTCGCCCCTCCAAGAGACCCAGTACTTC.

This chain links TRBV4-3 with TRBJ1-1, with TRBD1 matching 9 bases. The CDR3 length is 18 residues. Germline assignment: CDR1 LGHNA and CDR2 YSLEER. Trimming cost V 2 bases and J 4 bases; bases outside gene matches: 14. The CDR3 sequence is CASSQSPYRGRRFTEAFF. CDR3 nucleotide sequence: TGCGCCAGCAGCCAATCCCCTTACAGGGGGCGGCGGTTCACTGAAGCTTTCTTT.

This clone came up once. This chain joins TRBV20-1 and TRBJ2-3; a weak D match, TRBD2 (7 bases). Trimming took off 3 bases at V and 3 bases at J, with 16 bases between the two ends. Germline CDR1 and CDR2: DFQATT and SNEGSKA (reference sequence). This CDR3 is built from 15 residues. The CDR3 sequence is CSASARGRGTDTQYF. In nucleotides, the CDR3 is TGCAGTGCTAGTGCCCGGGGGCGGGGGACAGATACGCAGTATTTT.

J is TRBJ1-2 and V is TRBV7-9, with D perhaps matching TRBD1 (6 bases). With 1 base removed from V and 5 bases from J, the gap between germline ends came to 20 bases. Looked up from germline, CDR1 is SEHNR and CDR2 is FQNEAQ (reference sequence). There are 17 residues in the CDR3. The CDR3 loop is CASSLGSQKGGRYGYTF. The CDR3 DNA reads TGTGCCAGCAGCTTAGGGTCCCAAAAGGGGGGTAGATATGGCTACACCTTC.

CDR3 in DNA: TGTGCCAGCAGTGAAGCGGCAGGGGGCTTGTACGAGCAGTACGTC. This sequence encodes CASSEAAGGLYEQYV. The chain is built from TRBV6-1 and TRBJ2-7; TRBD1 matches 8 bases. CDR1 is MNHNS and CDR2 is SASEGT in the germline V gene. The trim removed 0 bases at V and 4 bases at J, leaving 5 bases unmatched. The CDR3 is 15 amino acids.

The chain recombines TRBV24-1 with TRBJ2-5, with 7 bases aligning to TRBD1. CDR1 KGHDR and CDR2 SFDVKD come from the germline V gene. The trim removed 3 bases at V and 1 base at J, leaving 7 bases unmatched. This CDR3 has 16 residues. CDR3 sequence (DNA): TGTGCCACCAGTGATCCCCGGGACAGTGTCCAAGAGACCCAGTACTTC. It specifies CATSDPRDSVQETQYF.

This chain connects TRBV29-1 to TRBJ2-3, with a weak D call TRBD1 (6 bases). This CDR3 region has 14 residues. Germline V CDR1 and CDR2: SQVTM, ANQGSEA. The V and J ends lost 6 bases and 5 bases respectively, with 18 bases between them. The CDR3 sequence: CSVRNRVGLDTQYF. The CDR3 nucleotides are TGCAGCGTCCGAAACAGGGTAGGATTAGATACGCAGTATTTT.

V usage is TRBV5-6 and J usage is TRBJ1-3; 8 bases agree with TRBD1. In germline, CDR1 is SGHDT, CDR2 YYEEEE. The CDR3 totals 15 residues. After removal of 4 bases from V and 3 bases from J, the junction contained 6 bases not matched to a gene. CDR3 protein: CASSQAGGGGNTIYF. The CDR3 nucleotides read TGTGCCAGCAGCCAAGCAGGGGGCGGTGGAAACACCATATATTTT. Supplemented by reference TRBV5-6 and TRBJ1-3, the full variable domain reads DAGVTQSPTHLIKTRGQQVTLRCSPKSGHDTVSWYQQALGQGPQFIFQYYEEEERQRGNFPDRFSGHQFPNYSSELNVNALLLGDSALYLCASSQAGGGGNTIYFGEGSWLTVV.

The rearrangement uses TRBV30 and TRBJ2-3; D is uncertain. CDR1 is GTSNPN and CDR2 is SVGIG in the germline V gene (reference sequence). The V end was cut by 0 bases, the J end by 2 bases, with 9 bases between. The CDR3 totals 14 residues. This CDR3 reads CAWSVKGPTDTQYF. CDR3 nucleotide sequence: TGTGCCTGGAGTGTGAAAGGGCCCACAGATACGCAGTATTTT.

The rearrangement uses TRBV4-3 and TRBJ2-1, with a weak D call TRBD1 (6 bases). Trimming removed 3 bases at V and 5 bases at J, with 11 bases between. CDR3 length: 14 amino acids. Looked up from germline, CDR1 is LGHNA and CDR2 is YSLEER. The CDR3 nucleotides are TGCGCCAGCAGCCATAACCAGGGGCACAATGAGCAGTTCTTC. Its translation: CASSHNQGHNEQFF.

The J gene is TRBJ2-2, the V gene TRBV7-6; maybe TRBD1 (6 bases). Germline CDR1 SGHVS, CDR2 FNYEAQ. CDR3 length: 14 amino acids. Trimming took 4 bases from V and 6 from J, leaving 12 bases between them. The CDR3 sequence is CASSSSGAPGELFF. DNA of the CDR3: TGTGCCAGCAGCTCCTCAGGGGCTCCCGGGGAGCTGTTTTTT.

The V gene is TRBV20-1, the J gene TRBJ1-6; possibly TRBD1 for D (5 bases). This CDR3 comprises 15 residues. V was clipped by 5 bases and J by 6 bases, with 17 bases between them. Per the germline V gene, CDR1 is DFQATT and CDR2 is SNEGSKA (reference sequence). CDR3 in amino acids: CSAGGGAGTNSPLHF. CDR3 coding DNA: TGCAGTGCTGGTGGAGGGGCAGGGACTAATTCACCCCTCCACTTT.

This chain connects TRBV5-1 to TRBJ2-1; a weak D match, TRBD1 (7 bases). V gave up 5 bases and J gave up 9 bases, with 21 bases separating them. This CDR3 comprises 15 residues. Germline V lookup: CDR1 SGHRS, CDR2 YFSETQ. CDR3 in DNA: TGCGCCAGCAGAGGAGGGGGCGATTTTCTCGGTGAGCAGTTCTTC. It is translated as CASRGGGDFLGEQFF.

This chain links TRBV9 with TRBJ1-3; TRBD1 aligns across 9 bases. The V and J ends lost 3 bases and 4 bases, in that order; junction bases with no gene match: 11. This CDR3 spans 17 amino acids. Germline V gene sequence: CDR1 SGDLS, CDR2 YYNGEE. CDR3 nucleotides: TGTGCCAGCAGCGGAGGCGGACAGGGGCGATCGGGAAACACCATATATTTT. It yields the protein CASSGGGQGRSGNTIYF. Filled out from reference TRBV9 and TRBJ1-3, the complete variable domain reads DSGVTQTPKHLITATGQRVTLRCSPRSGDLSVYWYQQSLDQGLQFLIQYYNGEERAKGNILERFSAQQFPDLHSELNLSSLELGDSALYFCASSGGGQGRSGNTIYFGEGSWLTVV.

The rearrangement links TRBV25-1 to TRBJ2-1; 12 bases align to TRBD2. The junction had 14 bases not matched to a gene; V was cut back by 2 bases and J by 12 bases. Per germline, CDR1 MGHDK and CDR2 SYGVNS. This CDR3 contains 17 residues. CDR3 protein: CASSETASGGDHGGQFF. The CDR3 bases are TGTGCCAGCAGTGAAACGGCTAGCGGGGGGGATCACGGTGGGCAGTTCTTC. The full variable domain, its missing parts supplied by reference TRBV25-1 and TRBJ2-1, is EADIYQTPRYLVIGTGKKITLECSQTMGHDKMYWYQQDPGMELHLIHYSYGVNSTEKGDLSSESTVSRIRTEHFPLTLESARPSHTSQYLCASSETASGGDHGGQFFGPGTRLTVL.

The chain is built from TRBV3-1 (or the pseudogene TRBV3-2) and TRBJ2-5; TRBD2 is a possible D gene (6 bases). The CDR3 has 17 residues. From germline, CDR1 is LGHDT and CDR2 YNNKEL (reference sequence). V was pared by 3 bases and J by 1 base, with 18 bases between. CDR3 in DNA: TGTGCCAGCAGCCAGGGCCGCGGCGGGGCCCCCCAAGAGACCCAGTACTTC. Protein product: CASSQGRGGAPQETQYF.

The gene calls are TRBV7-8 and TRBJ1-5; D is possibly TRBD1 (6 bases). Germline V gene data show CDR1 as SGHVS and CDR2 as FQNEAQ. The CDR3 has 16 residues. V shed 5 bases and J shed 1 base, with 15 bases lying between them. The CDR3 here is CASSLSTGLSNQPQHF. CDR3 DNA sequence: TGTGCCAGCAGCCTGTCGACAGGTTTGAGCAATCAGCCCCAGCATTTT.

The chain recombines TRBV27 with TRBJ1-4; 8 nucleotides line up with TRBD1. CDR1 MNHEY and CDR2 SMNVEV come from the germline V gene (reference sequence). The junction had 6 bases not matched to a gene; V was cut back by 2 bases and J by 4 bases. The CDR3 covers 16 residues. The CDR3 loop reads CASSLGNRGINEKLFF. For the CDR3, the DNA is TGTGCCAGCAGTTTAGGGAACAGGGGGATTAATGAAAAACTGTTTTTT.

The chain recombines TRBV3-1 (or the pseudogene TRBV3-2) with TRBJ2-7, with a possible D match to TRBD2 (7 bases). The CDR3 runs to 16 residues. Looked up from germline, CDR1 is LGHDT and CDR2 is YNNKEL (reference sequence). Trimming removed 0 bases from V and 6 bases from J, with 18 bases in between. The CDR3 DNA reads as TGTGCCAGCAGCCAAGAACCTTTCCCGGGGGGCCTCGAGCAGTACTTC. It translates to CASSQEPFPGGLEQYF.

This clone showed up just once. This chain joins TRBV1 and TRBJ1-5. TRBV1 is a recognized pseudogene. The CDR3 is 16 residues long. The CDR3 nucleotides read TGCACCAGCAGCCAAGAGGAGCAGGCGGCAGAACAGCCCCAGCATTTT. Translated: CTSSQEEQAAEQPQHF.

In nucleotides, the CDR3 is TGCGCCAGCAGCCAAGAGATCCGGCCCTCTGGGGCCAACGTCCTGACTTTC. This encodes CASSQEIRPSGANVLTF. The chain carries TRBV4-3 and TRBJ2-6; D gene unclear. V dropped 0 bases and J dropped 0 bases, with 9 bases sitting between them. The CDR3 length is 17 residues. CDR1 and CDR2 from the germline V gene are LGHNA and YSLEER.

The DNA for the CDR3 is TGCGCCAGCAGCCAATTTGGGACTAGCGGCAATGAGCAGTTCTTC. Translated: CASSQFGTSGNEQFF. The rearrangement links TRBV4-3 to TRBJ2-1, with 11 bases aligning to TRBD2. The V gene's germline CDR1 is LGHNA and CDR2 YSLEER. This CDR3 has 15 residues. V shed 2 bases, J shed 6 bases, and the junction held 3 bases outside the gene matches.

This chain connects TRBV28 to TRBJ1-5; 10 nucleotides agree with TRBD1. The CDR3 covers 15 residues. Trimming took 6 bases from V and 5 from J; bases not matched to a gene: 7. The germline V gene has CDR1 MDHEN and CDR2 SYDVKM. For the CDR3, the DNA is TGTGCCAGCAGATCGGACAGGGGGATTTATCAGCCCCAGCATTTT. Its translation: CASRSDRGIYQPQHF. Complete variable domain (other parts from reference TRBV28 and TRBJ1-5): DVKVTQSSRYLVKRTGEKVFLECVQDMDHENMFWYRQDPGLGLRLIYFSYDVKMKEKGDIPEGYSVSREKKERFSLILESASTNQTSMYLCASRSDRGIYQPQHFGDGTRLSIL.

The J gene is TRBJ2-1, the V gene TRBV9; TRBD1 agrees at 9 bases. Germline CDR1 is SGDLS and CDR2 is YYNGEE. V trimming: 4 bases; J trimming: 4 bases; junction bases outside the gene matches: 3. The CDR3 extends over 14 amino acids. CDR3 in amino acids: CASSPTGGYNEQFF. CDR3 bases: TGTGCCAGCAGCCCGACAGGGGGGTACAATGAGCAGTTCTTC.

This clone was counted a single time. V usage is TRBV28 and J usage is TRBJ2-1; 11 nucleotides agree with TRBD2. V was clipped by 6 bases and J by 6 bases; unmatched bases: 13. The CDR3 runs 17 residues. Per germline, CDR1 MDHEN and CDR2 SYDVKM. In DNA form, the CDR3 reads TGTGCCAGCAGCCCTTACTTAGCGGGGGGGTTTGGCAATGAGCAGTTCTTC. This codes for CASSPYLAGGFGNEQFF.

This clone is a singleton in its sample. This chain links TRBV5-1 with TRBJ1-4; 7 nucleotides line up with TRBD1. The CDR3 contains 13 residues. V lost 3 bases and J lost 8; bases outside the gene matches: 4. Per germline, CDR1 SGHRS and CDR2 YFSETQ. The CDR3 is CASSSDRDEKLFF. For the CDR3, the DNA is TGCGCCAGCAGCTCTGACAGGGACGAAAAACTGTTTTTT.

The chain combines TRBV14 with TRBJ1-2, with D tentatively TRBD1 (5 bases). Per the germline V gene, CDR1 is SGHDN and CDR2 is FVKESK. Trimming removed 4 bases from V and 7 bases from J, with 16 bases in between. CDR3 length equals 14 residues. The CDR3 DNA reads TGTGCCAGCAGCCCCCGGGGGGGAGAGAGTGGCTACACCTTC. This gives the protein CASSPRGGESGYTF.